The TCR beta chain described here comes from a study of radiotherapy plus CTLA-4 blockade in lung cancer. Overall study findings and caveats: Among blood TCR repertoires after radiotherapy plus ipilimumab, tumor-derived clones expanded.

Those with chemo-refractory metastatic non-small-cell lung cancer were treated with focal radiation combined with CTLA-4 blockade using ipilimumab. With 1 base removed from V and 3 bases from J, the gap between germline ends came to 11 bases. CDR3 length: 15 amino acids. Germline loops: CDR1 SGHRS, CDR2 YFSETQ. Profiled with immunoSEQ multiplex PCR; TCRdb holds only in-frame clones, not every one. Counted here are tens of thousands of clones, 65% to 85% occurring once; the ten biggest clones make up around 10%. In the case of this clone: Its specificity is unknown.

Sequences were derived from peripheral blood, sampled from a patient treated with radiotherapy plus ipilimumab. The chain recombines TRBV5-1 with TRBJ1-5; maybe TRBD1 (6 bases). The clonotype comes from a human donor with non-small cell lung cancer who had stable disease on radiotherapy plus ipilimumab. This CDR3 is CASSLSAGDNQPQHF. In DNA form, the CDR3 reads TGCGCCAGCAGCTTGTCGGCAGGGGACAATCAGCCCCAGCATTTT.